The 10 T cell receptor beta chains presented below share a single source sample, sequenced in a study of T cell clonality in common variable immunodeficiency (dated by TCRdb to 2015 to 2017). Library creation used the immunoSEQ multiplex PCR assay. TCRdb stores this immuneACCESS table with in-frame sequences only. Part of the clones is absent; in the studies checked, under half of the shortfall reflects unresolved V genes, and no reason is known for the rest. The data for this sample show about 20,000 clones, each detected more than once. 2% to 3% of the sample lies in the top ten. No antigen is known for these receptors. Results the study describes overall, beyond this receptor: Reportedly, TCRbeta sequences from CVID had fewer deletions and N-nucleotide insertions, and highly modified clones with 13 or more V deletions were absent from CVID.

Sample: peripheral blood mononuclear cells. These receptors were collected from a human donor with common variable immunodeficiency.

Concerning this clone: The read stops 3 residues short of the end of the CDR3; the missing end is completed from the germline J gene. The gene calls are TRBV7-9 and TRBJ1-1, with D perhaps matching TRBD1 (5 bases). V lost 2 bases and J lost 6, with 13 bases in between. The CDR3 is made up of 14 amino acids. CDR1 is SEHNR and CDR2 is FQNEAQ in the germline V gene (reference sequence). CDR3 protein: CASSLTGGTAEAFF. CDR3 DNA (partial): TGTGCCAGCAGCTTAACCGGGGGAACTGCTGAA.

This clone was detected a few times. The sequence runs out 3 residues before the end of the CDR3; the remainder is reconstructed from the germline J gene. The J gene is TRBJ1-1, the V gene TRBV19, with no clear D. The CDR3 length is 14 residues. CDR1 is LNHDA and CDR2 is SQIVND in the germline V gene (reference sequence). The sequenced CDR3 bases are TGTGCCAGTAATCAACCCCTTGACCGGCCCAGG. Residues: CASNQPLDRPR. The complete CDR3 reads CASNQPLDRPRAFF.

This chain's CDR3 is CASSTPGQGSPGELFF. The sequenced CDR3 bases are TGTGCCAGTAGTACACCGGGACAGGGGAGCCCCGGGGAG. The chain joins TRBV19 to TRBJ2-2; TRBD1 aligns across 10 bases. The read terminates 3 residues before the CDR3 end, so the remaining end is supplied by the germline J gene. The CDR3 sequence is 16 residues long. Germline lookup yields CDR1 LNHDA and CDR2 SQIVND (reference sequence). The V and J ends lost 4 bases and 6 bases, in that order; junction bases with no gene match: 8.

The chain's CDR3 is CASSPRYGLSYEQYF. The CDR3 DNA, read in part, is TGTGCCAGCAGCCCCCGGTACGGTCTCTCCTACGAG. The V call is TRBV7-9, the J call TRBJ2-7; D remains unclear. From the germline J gene comes the end of the CDR3, since the read stops 3 residues before it. There are 15 residues in the CDR3. Germline CDR1 SEHNR, CDR2 FQNEAQ (reference sequence). V dropped 5 bases and J dropped 0 bases, with 14 bases sitting between them.

This clone was picked up a small number of times. The read finishes 3 residues shy of the CDR3 end, and the germline J gene is used to complete it. The rearrangement uses TRBV19 and TRBJ1-5; D is unclear. V was cut by 2 bases and J by 3 bases, with 14 bases left in between. This CDR3 comprises 16 residues. CDR1 LNHDA and CDR2 SQIVND come from the germline V gene (reference sequence). The CDR3 loop is CASSIQVRVNNQPQHF. CDR3 DNA (partial): TGTGCCAGTAGTATACAGGTCCGCGTGAACAATCAGCCC.

Worth noting for this clone: The read terminates 3 residues before the CDR3 end, so the remaining end is supplied by the germline J gene. At the DNA level, this CDR3 is encoded by other sequences in the same sample as well. The V and J genes are TRBV7-9 and TRBJ2-7; TRBD1 is a possible D gene (6 bases). The germline V gene has CDR1 SEHNR and CDR2 FQNEAQ (reference sequence). The V and J ends lost 7 bases and 2 bases respectively, with 15 bases between them. This CDR3 spans 14 amino acids. CDR3 amino acids: CASNTQGTTYEQYF. Incomplete CDR3 DNA: TGTGCCAGCAACACTCAGGGGACAACCTACGAG.

This clone was counted only a few times. The read terminates 3 residues before the CDR3 end, so the remaining end is supplied by the germline J gene. The rearrangement joins TRBV19 to TRBJ2-1; 7 bases line up with TRBD1. V lost 3 bases and J lost 6; bases outside the gene matches: 8. CDR1 LNHDA and CDR2 SQIVND come from the germline V gene (reference sequence). This CDR3 has 15 amino acids. CDR3 bases read: TGTGCCAGTAGTATTAGGCAACCAGGGGGCAATGAG. This translates into CASSIRQPGGNE. The full CDR3 protein is CASSIRQPGGNEQFF.

In the case of this clone: The read falls 3 residues short of the CDR3 end, and the missing part is taken from the germline J gene. The chain carries TRBV7-3 and TRBJ2-3; D perhaps matches TRBD2 (6 bases). CDR3 length: 16 amino acids. Germline V gene sequence: CDR1 SGHTA, CDR2 FQGTGA. V was clipped by 3 bases and J by 0 bases, with 13 bases between them. CDR3 DNA, as far as it was read: TGTGCCAGCAGCTTGTACGGCGGGATAAGCACAGATACG. Amino acid sequence: CASSLYGGISTDT. The whole CDR3 sequence is CASSLYGGISTDTQYF.

Partial CDR3 DNA: TGTGCCAGCTCACTCACCGAGTCGGGACAGGGTTACGAG. It is translated as CASSLTESGQGYE. The CDR3 in full is CASSLTESGQGYEQYF. The gene calls are TRBV18 and TRBJ2-7; 9 nucleotides align to TRBD1. The CDR3 end lies 3 residues beyond the end of the read and is filled in from the germline J gene. Germline V gene sequence: CDR1 KGHSH, CDR2 LQKENI. This CDR3 spans 16 amino acids. Trimming took 4 bases from V and 4 from J; bases not matched to a gene: 11.

Comment on this clone: The read terminates 3 residues ahead of where the CDR3 ends, so the germline J gene completes it. The rearrangement uses TRBV19 and TRBJ2-2; 15 positions agree with TRBD2. The V segment lost 3 bases and the J segment 5 bases; nucleotides outside the gene matches: 10. CDR1 LNHDA and CDR2 SQIVND come from the germline V gene (reference sequence). This CDR3 contains 19 residues. CDR3: CASSMLLGLAGGKTGELFF. The CDR3 DNA, read in part, is TGTGCCAGTAGTATGTTGTTGGGACTAGCGGGAGGAAAAACCGGGGAG.